The T cell receptor (beta chain) under discussion was sequenced for a study of control samples from healthy donors and cancer patients. The data were produced by immunoSEQ multiplex PCR, yet TCRdb's version contains in-frame clones alone and is incomplete. The table includes fewer than 60,000 clones, roughly 94% detected once. The germline V and J ends were trimmed by 0 bases and 9 bases, with 13 bases remaining between them. The CDR3 is made up of 14 amino acids. Germline assignment: CDR1 SGHRS and CDR2 YFSETQ. The TCR sequence derives from a man aged 25 to 45 in good health. The chain carries TRBV5-1 and TRBJ2-4, with D maybe TRBD2 (6 bases). Sequencing used blood. This CDR3 reads CASSLDLAKSIQYF. The CDR3 coding sequence is TGCGCCAGCAGCTTGGATCTAGCGAAGAGCATTCAGTACTTC. Full variable domain (missing parts from reference TRBV5-1 and TRBJ2-4): KAGVTQTPRYLIKTRGQQVTLSCSPISGHRSVSWYQQTPGQGLQFLFEYFSETQRNKGNFPGRFSGRQFSNSRSEMNVSTLELGDSALYLCASSLDLAKSIQYFGAGTRLSVL.